The T cell receptor beta chain described here comes from a study of high-grade serous ovarian cancer treatment subgroups. Across the study: Samples averaged roughly 15,000 reads and 6,900 or so unique TCR beta rearrangements.

Only in-frame clones appear in the TCRdb table, and some are missing; sequencing was by immunoSEQ multiplex PCR. The data hold about 4,900 clones, with around two thirds observed a single time. Tumor samples were obtained before definitive surgery or chemotherapy. The study, taken as a whole, reports: The analyses considered CDR3 and ignored CDR1 and CDR2. Spatial context was lost because tumors were sequenced in bulk.

Germline lookup yields CDR1 LNHDA and CDR2 SQIVND (reference sequence). The J segment lost 7 bases and the V segment lost 7 bases, leaving 9 bases of the junction unmatched. The CDR3 consists of 14 residues. About this clone itself: Its antigen is not known.

The V and J genes are TRBV19 and TRBJ1-4, with TRBD1 matching over 7 bases. The sequenced sample consisted of tumor tissue. The origin of this receptor is a human donor with high-grade serous ovarian cancer. The CDR3 loop is CASTPDRLIEKLFF. The CDR3 DNA sequence: TGTGCCAGTACCCCGGACAGGCTGATTGAAAAACTGTTTTTT.